Listed below are T cell receptor beta chains from one sample, sequenced in a study of blood T cell repertoires in COVID-19. Profiled with immunoSEQ multiplex PCR; TCRdb holds only in-frame clones, not every one. Of some 93,000 clones in the sample, roughly 86% were seen once. Sequencing used peripheral blood. These receptor sequences come from a man aged 50 to 59 with acute or convalescent COVID-19. Both conserved end residues are trimmed from each CDR3. Expanded clones get a size class; other rows say once, few or many, or leave the size out.

abundance	len	v_gene	CDR3aa
few	10	TRBV7-9	ASSQGDYEQY
-	10	TRBV9	ASSDGQVPQF
-	12	TRBV10-2	ASRDRGADNEQF
-	12	TRBV25-1	ASSEQGGNNEQF
-	13	TRBV7-8	ASSIDRVWNTEAF
-	11	TRBV12-3/TRBV12-4	ASSGGQFTEAF
few	15	TRBV5-1	ASSTSGGQGATGELF
-	13	TRBV19	ASSTQGRPGNTIY
-	11	TRBV12-3/TRBV12-4	ASSLGTGRSQY
-	11	TRBV7-3	ASSFDRYTEAF
-	13	TRBV7-8	ASSLGQYTFYGYT
-	14	TRBV19	ASSMGAGKPPGELF
-	10	TRBV7-3	ATTYEAVRYT
-	11	TRBV4-1	ASRAGTSDEQY
-	12	TRBV6-5	ASSYSWTSGSKN
-	13	TRBV4-1	ASSQDVTLAYEQY
-	13	TRBV25-1	ASSPTREVGETQY
-	12	TRBV19	ASSMGAGSSPLH
-	16	TRBV3-1/TRBV3-2	ASSQGLAGVNGWGEQF